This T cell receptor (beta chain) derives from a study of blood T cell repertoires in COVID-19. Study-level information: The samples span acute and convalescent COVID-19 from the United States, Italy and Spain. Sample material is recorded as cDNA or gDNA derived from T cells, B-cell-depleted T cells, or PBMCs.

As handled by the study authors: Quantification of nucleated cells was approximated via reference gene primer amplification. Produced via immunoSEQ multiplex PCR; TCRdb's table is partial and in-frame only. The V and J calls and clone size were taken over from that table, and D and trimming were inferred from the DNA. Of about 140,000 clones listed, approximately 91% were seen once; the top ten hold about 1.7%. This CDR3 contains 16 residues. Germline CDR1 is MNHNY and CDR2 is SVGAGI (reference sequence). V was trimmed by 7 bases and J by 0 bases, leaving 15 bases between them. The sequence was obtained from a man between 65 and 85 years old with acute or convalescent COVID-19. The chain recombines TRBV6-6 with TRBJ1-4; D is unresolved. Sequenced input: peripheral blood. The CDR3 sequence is CASTSSGFATNEKLFF. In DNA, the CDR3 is TGTGCCAGCACCTCCAGCGGATTTGCAACTAATGAAAAACTGTTTTTT.